Sequencing of this T cell receptor beta chain was carried out in a study of tumor and adjacent non-tumor tissue in lung cancer. Study findings and constraints: TCR diversity was significantly greater in tumor than normal lung tissue. Tumor TCR diversity, when higher, was linked to shorter survival.

Regarding this clonotype: Its antigen is as yet unknown.

The template was RNA from unsorted bulk tissue. Trimming took 2 bases from V and 8 from J; bases not matched to a gene: 14. CDR1 PRHDT and CDR2 FYEKMQ come from the germline V gene (reference sequence). This CDR3 region has 16 residues. A modified ARM-PCR protocol with three rounds of nested PCR amplified TCRbeta. TCRdb independently ran MiXCR on the multiplex PCR reads; one entry per CDR3 protein. The data contain more than 60,000 distinct CDR3 sequences, over 70% of them seen just once; the ten biggest clones take up more than 10%. What was sequenced was lung tumor tissue. The rearrangement uses TRBV13 and TRBJ2-7; 8 bases map to TRBD2. The clonotype was recovered from a woman in her 50s with non-small cell lung cancer. The CDR3 here is CASSLNSGLVGVKQYF. CDR3 bases: TGTGCCAGCAGCTTAAACTCGGGACTAGTGGGAGTTAAGCAGTACTTC.